These T cell receptor beta chains were read from a single sample in a study of T cell responses to AZD1222 COVID-19 vaccine. Generated by immunoSEQ multiplex PCR, the TCRdb table keeps only in-frame clones and is missing some. The top ten hold 5% to 7% of the sample, which has more than 150,000 clones, around 90% seen once. The specimen comprised peripheral blood, sampled on day 0 of AZD1222 vaccination. The receptor set was obtained from an adult in good health. The CDR3 runs from the conserved cysteine through the conserved F or W. Each record gives: J gene, clone size, D gene, V gene, CDR3 DNA, CDR3 protein. The D gene is left open where the match is weak. The size entry is marked missing in some rows and otherwise reads once, few, many or a size class.

j_call: TRBJ1-4
clone_size: NA
d_call: NA
v_call: TRBV7-9
cdr3_nt: TGTGCCAGCAGCTTCTCAACTAATGAAAAACTGTTTTTT
cdr3_aa: CASSFSTNEKLFF

j_call: TRBJ1-5
clone_size: NA
d_call: TRBD1
v_call: TRBV10-3
cdr3_nt: TGTGCCATCAGTGCCGGGACAGCCAATCAGCCCCAGCATTTT
cdr3_aa: CAISAGTANQPQHF

j_call: TRBJ2-2
clone_size: NA
d_call: NA
v_call: TRBV5-1
cdr3_nt: TGCGCCAGCAGCTTCGCGTCGCCGAACACCGGGGAGCTGTTTTTT
cdr3_aa: CASSFASPNTGELFF

j_call: TRBJ2-7
clone_size: NA
d_call: TRBD2
v_call: TRBV7-9
cdr3_nt: TGTGCCAGCAGCTTAGCCTCGGGGGGCGAGCAGTACTTC
cdr3_aa: CASSLASGGEQYF

j_call: TRBJ2-7
clone_size: NA
d_call: NA
v_call: TRBV5-4
cdr3_nt: TGTGCCAGCAGCTCCGGCCAGCGGACCCTCGCTTCTCGGCAGTACTTC
cdr3_aa: CASSSGQRTLASRQYF

j_call: TRBJ2-1
clone_size: NA
d_call: NA
v_call: TRBV9
cdr3_nt: TGTGCCAGCAGCGCCCCGCTAGCTTTTAGCTCCTACAATGAGCAGTTCTTC
cdr3_aa: CASSAPLAFSSYNEQFF

j_call: TRBJ2-3
clone_size: NA
d_call: TRBD2
v_call: TRBV5-1
cdr3_nt: TGCGCCAGCAGACTAGCGGGGGGCACAGATACGCAGTATTTT
cdr3_aa: CASRLAGGTDTQYF

j_call: TRBJ2-3
clone_size: NA
d_call: NA
v_call: TRBV19
cdr3_nt: TGTGCCAGTAGCCGGCAGGGCGGAATCACAGATACGCAGTATTTT
cdr3_aa: CASSRQGGITDTQYF

j_call: TRBJ1-2
clone_size: once
d_call: TRBD1
v_call: TRBV6-6
cdr3_nt: TGTGCCAGCAGTTACGGCGGACAGGGGTATGGCTACACCTTC
cdr3_aa: CASSYGGQGYGYTF

j_call: TRBJ1-5
clone_size: once
d_call: NA
v_call: TRBV7-9
cdr3_nt: TGTGCCAGCAGCGGGGAAGTTCAGCCCCAGCATTTT
cdr3_aa: CASSGEVQPQHF

j_call: TRBJ1-2
clone_size: NA
d_call: TRBD1
v_call: TRBV6-5
cdr3_nt: TGTGCCAGCAGCCTGGGACAGGGAGGGACCTATGGCTACACCTTC
cdr3_aa: CASSLGQGGTYGYTF

j_call: TRBJ2-1
clone_size: NA
d_call: TRBD2
v_call: TRBV7-3
cdr3_nt: TGTGCCAGCAGCTCCTCCGGGACTAGCGGGAGCTTCAATGAGCAGTTCTTC
cdr3_aa: CASSSSGTSGSFNEQFF

j_call: TRBJ2-7
clone_size: NA
d_call: NA
v_call: TRBV9
cdr3_nt: TGTGCCAGCAGCGTAGCCGCCGACATTTCCTACGAGCAGTACTTC
cdr3_aa: CASSVAADISYEQYF

j_call: TRBJ1-5
clone_size: NA
d_call: NA
v_call: TRBV2
cdr3_nt: TGTGCCAGCAGGGAGGACACTTTTAGCAATCAGCCCCAGCATTTT
cdr3_aa: CASREDTFSNQPQHF

j_call: TRBJ1-1
clone_size: NA
d_call: TRBD1
v_call: TRBV6-5
cdr3_nt: TGTGCCAGCAGGGCGGGACAGGAGAACACTGAAGCTTTCTTT
cdr3_aa: CASRAGQENTEAFF

j_call: TRBJ2-7
clone_size: NA
d_call: TRBD2
v_call: TRBV2
cdr3_nt: TGTGCCAGCAGTGAAGTTTGGGGGGGTTGGCACTTC
cdr3_aa: CASSEVWGGWHF

j_call: TRBJ2-3
clone_size: NA
d_call: NA
v_call: TRBV5-1
cdr3_nt: TGCGCCAGCAGCTTGGCTGAACGCTGGGGCACAGATACGCAGTATTTT
cdr3_aa: CASSLAERWGTDTQYF

j_call: TRBJ1-2
clone_size: NA
d_call: NA
v_call: TRBV28
cdr3_nt: TGTGCCAGCAGTACAGGAGGTACTAACTATGGCTACACCTTC
cdr3_aa: CASSTGGTNYGYTF

j_call: TRBJ2-7
clone_size: NA
d_call: TRBD1
v_call: TRBV5-1
cdr3_nt: TGCGCCAGCAGTTCGACAGGGGGCTCCTACGAGCAGTACTTC
cdr3_aa: CASSSTGGSYEQYF

j_call: TRBJ2-5
clone_size: NA
d_call: TRBD2
v_call: TRBV4-3
cdr3_nt: TGCGCCAGCAGCCAAGATTTAGCGGGAAAGGCTCTTGCTCACCAAGAGACCCAGTACTTC
cdr3_aa: CASSQDLAGKALAHQETQYF

j_call: TRBJ2-7
clone_size: NA
d_call: TRBD1
v_call: TRBV4-1
cdr3_nt: TGCGCCAGCAGCCGGGGACAGGGGGCGTACGAGCAGTACTTC
cdr3_aa: CASSRGQGAYEQYF

j_call: TRBJ1-2
clone_size: NA
d_call: NA
v_call: TRBV10-3
cdr3_nt: TGTGCCCTCCCGCCCCGGGACCGTGTGGGGGGCGGCTACACCTTC
cdr3_aa: CALPPRDRVGGGYTF

j_call: TRBJ2-7
clone_size: NA
d_call: NA
v_call: TRBV21-1
cdr3_nt: TGTGCCAGCAGCAAAGGGGGGGACATTACTAACTACGAGCAGTACTTC
cdr3_aa: CASSKGGDITNYEQYF

j_call: TRBJ2-3
clone_size: once
d_call: TRBD2
v_call: TRBV6-2/TRBV6-3
cdr3_nt: TGTGCCAGCAGTGTCACTAGCCGCGGGAGAGATACGCAGTATTTT
cdr3_aa: CASSVTSRGRDTQYF

j_call: TRBJ1-2
clone_size: NA
d_call: NA
v_call: TRBV28
cdr3_nt: TGTGCCAGCTCTTCAGTCGGGGGTATAAACTATGGCTACACCTTC
cdr3_aa: CASSSVGGINYGYTF

j_call: TRBJ2-6
clone_size: NA
d_call: NA
v_call: TRBV28
cdr3_nt: TGTGCCAGCAGTCGACCCACAGGGTCTGGGGCCAACGTCCTGACTTTC
cdr3_aa: CASSRPTGSGANVLTF

j_call: TRBJ2-7
clone_size: NA
d_call: TRBD2
v_call: TRBV7-6
cdr3_nt: TGTGCCAGCAGCTCACTAGCGGGGGGGCCGTACGAGCAGTACTTC
cdr3_aa: CASSSLAGGPYEQYF

j_call: TRBJ2-2
clone_size: NA
d_call: TRBD2
v_call: TRBV6-4
cdr3_nt: TGTGCCAGCAGTGTTACTAGCGGGAGTGGCACCGGGGAGCTGTTTTTT
cdr3_aa: CASSVTSGSGTGELFF

j_call: TRBJ1-1
clone_size: NA
d_call: NA
v_call: TRBV15
cdr3_nt: TGTGCCACCAGCAGAGAGCGGCAGGGGAACACTGAAGCTTTCTTT
cdr3_aa: CATSRERQGNTEAFF

j_call: TRBJ1-5
clone_size: NA
d_call: NA
v_call: TRBV5-1
cdr3_nt: TGCGCCAGCAGCTTGGTAGCAGGTAATCAGCCCCAGCATTTT
cdr3_aa: CASSLVAGNQPQHF

j_call: TRBJ2-7
clone_size: NA
d_call: TRBD1
v_call: TRBV4-2
cdr3_nt: TGTGCCAGCAGGCTGGGACAGGGCTCCTACGAGCAGTACTTC
cdr3_aa: CASRLGQGSYEQYF

j_call: TRBJ2-5
clone_size: once
d_call: NA
v_call: TRBV3-1/TRBV3-2
cdr3_nt: TGTGCCAGCAGCCAGGCCCTCGGGGACCGTTCGGAGACCCAGTACTTC
cdr3_aa: CASSQALGDRSETQYF

j_call: TRBJ1-2
clone_size: NA
d_call: TRBD1
v_call: TRBV7-2
cdr3_nt: TGTGCCAGCAGCTTAGCGGGACAGTATGGCTACACCTTC
cdr3_aa: CASSLAGQYGYTF

j_call: TRBJ1-2
clone_size: NA
d_call: NA
v_call: TRBV28
cdr3_nt: TGTGCCAGCAGCCCAACCGGGCAGGGAAACTATGGCTACACCTTC
cdr3_aa: CASSPTGQGNYGYTF

j_call: TRBJ2-2
clone_size: once
d_call: NA
v_call: TRBV9
cdr3_nt: TGTGCCAGCAGCGTAGATCCCTCCCCCGGGGAGCTGTTTTTT
cdr3_aa: CASSVDPSPGELFF

j_call: TRBJ2-3
clone_size: NA
d_call: NA
v_call: TRBV19
cdr3_nt: TGTGCCAGTAAATGGGGCAGGGGAAGCACAGATACGCAGTATTTT
cdr3_aa: CASKWGRGSTDTQYF

j_call: TRBJ1-6
clone_size: NA
d_call: TRBD1
v_call: TRBV5-4
cdr3_nt: TGTGCCAGCAGTCAAGGGACAGAGAATAATTCACCCCTCCACTTT
cdr3_aa: CASSQGTENNSPLHF

j_call: TRBJ1-5
clone_size: NA
d_call: NA
v_call: TRBV28
cdr3_nt: TGTGCCAGCAGGATGGACACCTGGGGCAATCAGCCCCAGCATTTT
cdr3_aa: CASRMDTWGNQPQHF

j_call: TRBJ1-2
clone_size: NA
d_call: TRBD1
v_call: TRBV3-1/TRBV3-2
cdr3_nt: TGTGCCAGCAGCCAAGGCGACAGGGGGCCGACCTTC
cdr3_aa: CASSQGDRGPTF

j_call: TRBJ2-1
clone_size: NA
d_call: NA
v_call: TRBV7-7
cdr3_nt: TGTGCCAGCAGCTTAGGATCTGTCAATGAGCAGTTCTTC
cdr3_aa: CASSLGSVNEQFF

j_call: TRBJ1-6
clone_size: NA
d_call: TRBD1
v_call: TRBV6-2/TRBV6-3
cdr3_nt: TGTGCCAGCAGCCGTGGGACAGGACTCCACTTT
cdr3_aa: CASSRGTGLHF

j_call: TRBJ1-5
clone_size: NA
d_call: NA
v_call: TRBV30
cdr3_nt: TGTGCCTGGAGTGGGGTCTCTGAGAATCAGCCCCAGCATTTT
cdr3_aa: CAWSGVSENQPQHF

j_call: TRBJ1-4
clone_size: NA
d_call: NA
v_call: TRBV4-3
cdr3_nt: TGCGCCAGCAGCCAAGGGGCCGACAGGCTCGGAGAAAAACTGTTTTTT
cdr3_aa: CASSQGADRLGEKLFF

j_call: TRBJ2-7
clone_size: NA
d_call: NA
v_call: TRBV7-9
cdr3_nt: TGTGCCAGCAGCTTTTACCGGGACACCCCCTACGAGCAGTACTTC
cdr3_aa: CASSFYRDTPYEQYF

j_call: TRBJ1-2
clone_size: NA
d_call: NA
v_call: TRBV5-8
cdr3_nt: TGTGCCAGCAGCTTGGAGTGGGCCCCTACTGGCTACACCTTC
cdr3_aa: CASSLEWAPTGYTF

j_call: TRBJ1-1
clone_size: NA
d_call: TRBD1
v_call: TRBV5-1
cdr3_nt: TGCGCCAGCAGCTCCCCCGGACAGGGTAACACTGAAGCTTTCTTT
cdr3_aa: CASSSPGQGNTEAFF

j_call: TRBJ1-5
clone_size: NA
d_call: NA
v_call: TRBV19
cdr3_nt: TGTGCCAGTAGTATACAGGGAACCCAACAGCCCCAGCATTTT
cdr3_aa: CASSIQGTQQPQHF